This TCR beta chain was identified in a study of T cells in narcolepsy. This clone was counted a single time. Clones were read by immunoSEQ multiplex PCR, and TCRdb kept only the in-frame ones, dropping some. The table lists about 40,000 clones, around 89% of them singletons. The receptor was derived from a human donor with narcolepsy. Sequencing was performed on CD45RA- memory CD4+ T cells from PBMCs.

The CDR3 reads CASSLKGQGAVKNEQFF. The CDR3 bases are TGCGCCAGCAGCTTAAAGGGACAGGGGGCGGTGAAAAATGAGCAGTTCTTC. This chain uses TRBV5-1 with TRBJ2-1; 12 bases are shared with TRBD1. CDR3 size: 17 residues. The V gene end was trimmed by 2 bases and the J gene end by 7 bases; junction bases not matched to a gene: 10. The germline V gene has CDR1 SGHRS and CDR2 YFSETQ.